This T cell receptor beta chain was documented in a study of blood T cell repertoires in COVID-19. Background on the study: The study drew acute and convalescent COVID-19 samples from the United States, Italy and Spain.

The J segment lost 7 bases and the V segment lost 7 bases, leaving 8 bases of the junction unmatched. The germline V gene has CDR1 LGHDT and CDR2 YNNKEL (reference sequence). The CDR3 is made up of 13 amino acids. Here immunoSEQ multiplex PCR was the method, and the copy in TCRdb shows in-frame clones only, minus some. The table has around 250,000 clones, 65% to 90% seen once. The gene calls are TRBV3-1 (or the pseudogene TRBV3-2) and TRBJ1-2; 8 nucleotides agree with TRBD1. The receptor was isolated from a woman aged 50 to 60 with acute COVID-19. Sequenced: PBMCs or T cells enriched from blood (not recorded which). The CDR3, as DNA: TGTGCCAGCAACCGACAGGGGAAGGCTGGCTACACCTTC. It codes for CASNRQGKAGYTF.